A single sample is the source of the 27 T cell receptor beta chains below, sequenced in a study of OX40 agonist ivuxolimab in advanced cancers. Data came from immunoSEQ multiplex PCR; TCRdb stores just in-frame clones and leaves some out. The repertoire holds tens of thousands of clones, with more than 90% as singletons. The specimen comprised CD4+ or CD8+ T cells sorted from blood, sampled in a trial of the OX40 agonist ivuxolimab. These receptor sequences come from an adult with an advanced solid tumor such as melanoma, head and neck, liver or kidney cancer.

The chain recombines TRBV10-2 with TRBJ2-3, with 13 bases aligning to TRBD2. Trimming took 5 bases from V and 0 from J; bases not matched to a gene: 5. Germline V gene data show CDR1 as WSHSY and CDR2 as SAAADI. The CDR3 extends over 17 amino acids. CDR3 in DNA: TGCGCCAGCAGTAACCCGGGACTAGCGGGGAGCACAGATACGCAGTATTTT. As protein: CASSNPGLAGSTDTQYF.

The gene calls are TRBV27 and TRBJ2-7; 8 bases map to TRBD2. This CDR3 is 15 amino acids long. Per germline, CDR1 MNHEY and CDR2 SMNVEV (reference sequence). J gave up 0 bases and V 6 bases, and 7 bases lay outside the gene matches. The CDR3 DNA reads TGTGCCAGCAGATGGCGGGGGGCCCCCTCCTACGAGCAGTACTTC. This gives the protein CASRWRGAPSYEQYF.

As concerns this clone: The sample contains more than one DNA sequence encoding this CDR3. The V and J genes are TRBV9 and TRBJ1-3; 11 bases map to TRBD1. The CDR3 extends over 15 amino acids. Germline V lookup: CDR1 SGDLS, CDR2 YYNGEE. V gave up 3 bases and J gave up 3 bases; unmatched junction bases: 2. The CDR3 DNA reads TGTGCCAGCAGCGCAGGGACAGGGGGTGGAAACACCATATATTTT. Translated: CASSAGTGGGNTIYF.

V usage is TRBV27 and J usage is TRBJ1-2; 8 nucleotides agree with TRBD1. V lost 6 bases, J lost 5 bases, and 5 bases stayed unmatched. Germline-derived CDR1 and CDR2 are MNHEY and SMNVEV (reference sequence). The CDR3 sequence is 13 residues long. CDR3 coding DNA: TGTGCCAGCAGAATGACAGGGGTTTATGGCTACACCTTC. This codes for CASRMTGVYGYTF.

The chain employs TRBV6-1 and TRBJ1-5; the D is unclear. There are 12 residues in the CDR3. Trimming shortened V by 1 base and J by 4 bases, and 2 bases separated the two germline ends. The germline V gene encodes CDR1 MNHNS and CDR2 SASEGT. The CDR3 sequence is CASSEGNQPQHF. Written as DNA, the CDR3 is TGTGCCAGCAGTGAAGGAAATCAGCCCCAGCATTTT.

The CDR3 loop reads CASSQDGAGGYYNEQFF. CDR3 nucleotides: TGCGCCAGCAGCCAAGATGGAGCGGGAGGATACTACAATGAGCAGTTCTTC. The chain is built from TRBV4-3 and TRBJ2-1, with 9 bases identical to TRBD2. The CDR3 is 17 residues long. V lost 0 bases, J lost 3 bases, and 6 bases stayed unmatched. From germline, CDR1 is LGHNA and CDR2 YSLEER.

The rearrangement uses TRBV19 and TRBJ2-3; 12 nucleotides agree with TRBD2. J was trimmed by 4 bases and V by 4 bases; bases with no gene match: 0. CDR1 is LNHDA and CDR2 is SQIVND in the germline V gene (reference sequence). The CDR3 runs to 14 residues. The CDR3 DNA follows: TGTGCCAGTAGTACTAGCGGGGGGGCAGATACGCAGTATTTT. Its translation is CASSTSGGADTQYF.

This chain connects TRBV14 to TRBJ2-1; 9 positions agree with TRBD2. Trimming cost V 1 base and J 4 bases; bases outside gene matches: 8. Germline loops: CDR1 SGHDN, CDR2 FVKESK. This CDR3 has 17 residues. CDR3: CASSQVGGSGSYNEQFF. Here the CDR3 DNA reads TGTGCCAGCAGCCAAGTTGGTGGTAGCGGGAGTTACAATGAGCAGTTCTTC.

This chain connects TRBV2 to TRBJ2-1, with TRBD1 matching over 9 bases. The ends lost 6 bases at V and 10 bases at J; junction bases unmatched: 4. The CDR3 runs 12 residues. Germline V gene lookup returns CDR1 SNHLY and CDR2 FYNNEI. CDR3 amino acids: CASRTGGWEQFF. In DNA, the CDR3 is TGTGCCAGCAGAACAGGGGGCTGGGAGCAGTTCTTC.

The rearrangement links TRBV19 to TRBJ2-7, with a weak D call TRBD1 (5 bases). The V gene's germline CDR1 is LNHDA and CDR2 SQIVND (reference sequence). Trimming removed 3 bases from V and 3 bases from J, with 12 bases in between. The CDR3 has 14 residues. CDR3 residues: CASSISQADYEQYF. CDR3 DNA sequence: TGTGCCAGTAGTATTTCACAGGCTGACTACGAGCAGTACTTC.

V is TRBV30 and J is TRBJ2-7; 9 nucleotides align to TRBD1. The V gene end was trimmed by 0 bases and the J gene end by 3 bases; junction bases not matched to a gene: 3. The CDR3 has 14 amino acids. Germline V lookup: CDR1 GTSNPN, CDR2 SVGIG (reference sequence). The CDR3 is CAWSVLTGGYEQYF. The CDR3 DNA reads TGTGCCTGGAGTGTACTGACAGGGGGCTACGAGCAGTACTTC.

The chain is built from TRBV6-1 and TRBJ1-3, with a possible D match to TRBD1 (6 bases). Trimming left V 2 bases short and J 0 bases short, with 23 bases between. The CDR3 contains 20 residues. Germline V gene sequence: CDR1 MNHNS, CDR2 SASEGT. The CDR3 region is CASSEFLLEDSSSSGNTIYF. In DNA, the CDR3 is TGTGCCAGCAGTGAATTCCTCCTCGAGGACAGCTCATCCTCTGGAAACACCATATATTTT.

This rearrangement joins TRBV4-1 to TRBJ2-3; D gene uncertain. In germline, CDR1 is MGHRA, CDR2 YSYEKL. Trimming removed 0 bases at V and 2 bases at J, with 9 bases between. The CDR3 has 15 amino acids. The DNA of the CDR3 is TGCGCCAGCAGCCAAGATGGCGGAATCACAGATACGCAGTATTTT. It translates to CASSQDGGITDTQYF.

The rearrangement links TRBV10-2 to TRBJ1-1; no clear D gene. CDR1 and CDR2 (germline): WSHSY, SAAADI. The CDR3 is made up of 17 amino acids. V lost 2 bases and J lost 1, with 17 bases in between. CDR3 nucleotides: TGCGCCAGCAGTGAGAAGGGAAAAAGGACCAAGAACACTGAAGCTTTCTTT. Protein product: CASSEKGKRTKNTEAFF.

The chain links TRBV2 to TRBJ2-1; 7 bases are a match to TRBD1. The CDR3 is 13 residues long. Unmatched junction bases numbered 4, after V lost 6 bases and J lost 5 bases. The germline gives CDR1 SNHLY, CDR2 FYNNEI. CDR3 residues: CASRFTGDNEQFF. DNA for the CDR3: TGTGCCAGCAGATTTACAGGGGACAATGAGCAGTTCTTC.

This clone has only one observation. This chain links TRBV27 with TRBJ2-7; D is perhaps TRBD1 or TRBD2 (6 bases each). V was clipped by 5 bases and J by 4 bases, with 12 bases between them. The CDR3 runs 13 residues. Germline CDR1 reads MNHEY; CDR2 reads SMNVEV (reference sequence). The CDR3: CASSRGVRYEQYF. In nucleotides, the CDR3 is TGTGCCAGCAGTAGGGGGGTTCGGTACGAGCAGTACTTC.

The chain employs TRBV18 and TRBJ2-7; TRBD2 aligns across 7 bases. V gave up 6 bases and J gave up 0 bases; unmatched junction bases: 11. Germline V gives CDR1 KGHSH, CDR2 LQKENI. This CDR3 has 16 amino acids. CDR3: CASSGGGDGRSYEQYF. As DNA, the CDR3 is TGTGCCAGCTCGGGGGGGGGAGACGGACGCTCCTACGAGCAGTACTTC.

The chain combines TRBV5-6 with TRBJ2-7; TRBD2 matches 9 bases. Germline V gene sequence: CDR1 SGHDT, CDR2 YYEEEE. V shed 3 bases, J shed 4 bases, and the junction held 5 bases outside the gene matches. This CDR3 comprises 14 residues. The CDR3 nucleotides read TGTGCCAGCAGCTGGCGGGGGGGCGCGTACGAGCAGTACTTC. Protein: CASSWRGGAYEQYF.

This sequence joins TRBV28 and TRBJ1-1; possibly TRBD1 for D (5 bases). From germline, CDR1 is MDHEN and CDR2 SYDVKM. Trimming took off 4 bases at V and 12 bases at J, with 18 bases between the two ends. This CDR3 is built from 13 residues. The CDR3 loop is CASSSPLGEGTFF. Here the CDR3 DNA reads TGTGCCAGCAGTTCCCCTCTGGGAGAGGGGACTTTCTTT.

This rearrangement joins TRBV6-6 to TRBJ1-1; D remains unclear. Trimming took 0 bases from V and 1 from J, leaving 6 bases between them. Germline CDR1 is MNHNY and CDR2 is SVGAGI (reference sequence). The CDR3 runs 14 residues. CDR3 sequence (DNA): TGTGCCAGCAGTTACTCGGAAGCGAACACTGAAGCTTTCTTT. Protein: CASSYSEANTEAFF.

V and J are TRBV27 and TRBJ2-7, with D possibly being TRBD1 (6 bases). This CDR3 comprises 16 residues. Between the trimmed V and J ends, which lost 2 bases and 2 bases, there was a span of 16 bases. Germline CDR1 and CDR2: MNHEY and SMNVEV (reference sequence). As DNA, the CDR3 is TGTGCCAGCAGTTTAGCCGGGGCGTGGGGGCCCTACGAGCAGTACTTC. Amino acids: CASSLAGAWGPYEQYF.

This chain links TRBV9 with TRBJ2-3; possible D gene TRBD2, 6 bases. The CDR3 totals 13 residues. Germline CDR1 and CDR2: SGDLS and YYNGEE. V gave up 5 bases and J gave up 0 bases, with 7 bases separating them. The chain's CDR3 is CASSGTSTDTQYF. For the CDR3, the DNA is TGTGCCAGCAGTGGGACTAGCACAGATACGCAGTATTTT.

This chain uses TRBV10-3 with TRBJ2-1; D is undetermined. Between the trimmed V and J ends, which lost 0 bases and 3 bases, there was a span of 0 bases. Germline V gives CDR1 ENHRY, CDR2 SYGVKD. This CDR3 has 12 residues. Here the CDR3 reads CAISESYNEQFF. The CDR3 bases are TGTGCCATCAGTGAGTCCTACAATGAGCAGTTCTTC.

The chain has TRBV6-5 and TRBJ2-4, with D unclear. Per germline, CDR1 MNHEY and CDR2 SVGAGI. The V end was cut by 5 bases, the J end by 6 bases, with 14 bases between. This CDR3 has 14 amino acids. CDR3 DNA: TGTGCCAGCAGTGTGGCATCAGATTTAAACATTCAGTACTTC. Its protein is CASSVASDLNIQYF.

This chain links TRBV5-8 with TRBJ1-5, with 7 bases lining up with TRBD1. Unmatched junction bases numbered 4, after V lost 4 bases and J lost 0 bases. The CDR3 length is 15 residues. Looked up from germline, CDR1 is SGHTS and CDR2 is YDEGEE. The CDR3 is CASSVGQDSNQPQHF. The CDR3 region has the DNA TGTGCCAGCAGCGTTGGACAGGATAGCAATCAGCCCCAGCATTTT. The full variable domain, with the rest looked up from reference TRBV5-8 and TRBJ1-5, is EAGVTQSPTHLIKTRGQQATLRCSPISGHTSVYWYQQALGLGLQFLLWYDEGEERNRGNFPPRFSGRQFPNYSSELNVNALELEDSALYLCASSVGQDSNQPQHFGDGTRLSIL.

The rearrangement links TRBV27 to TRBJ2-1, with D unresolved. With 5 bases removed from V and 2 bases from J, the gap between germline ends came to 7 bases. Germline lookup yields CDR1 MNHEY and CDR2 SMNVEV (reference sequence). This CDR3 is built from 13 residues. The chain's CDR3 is CASSLEPYNEQFF. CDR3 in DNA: TGTGCCAGCAGTCTAGAGCCCTACAATGAGCAGTTCTTC.

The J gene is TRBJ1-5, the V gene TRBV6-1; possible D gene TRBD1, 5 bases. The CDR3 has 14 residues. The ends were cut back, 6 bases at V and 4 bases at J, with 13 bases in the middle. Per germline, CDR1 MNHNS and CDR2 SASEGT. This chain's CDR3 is CASRGRNVNQPQHF. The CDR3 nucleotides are TGTGCCAGCAGGGGACGGAATGTGAATCAGCCCCAGCATTTT.